Below are 28 T cell receptor beta chains sequenced from a single sample in a study of identical twins. TCRdb re-derived calls from the 5' RACE reads in MiXCR, one entry per CDR3 protein. The sample has roughly 280,000 distinct CDR3 sequences; over 8.5% are singletons. The same sample was also studied in work on yellow fever vaccine responses in identical twins.

The material sequenced was CD8+ T cells sorted from blood. These receptors came from a woman younger than 30 in good health.

This clonotype was counted a few times. In nucleotides, the CDR3 is TGTGCCAGTAGTACGGGGATGAACACTGAAGCTTTCTTT. This encodes CASSTGMNTEAFF. The chain couples TRBV19 to TRBJ1-1; no firm D call. CDR1 and CDR2 from the germline V gene are LNHDA and SQIVND (reference sequence). Trimming cost V 4 bases and J 0 bases, with 6 bases left between them. CDR3 length equals 13 residues. The full variable domain, rest sourced from reference TRBV19 and TRBJ1-1, is DGGITQSPKYLFRKEGQNVTLSCEQNLNHDAMYWYRQDPGQGLRLIYYSQIVNDFQKGDIAEGYSVSREKKESFPLTVTSAQKNPTAFYLCASSTGMNTEAFFGQGTRLTVV.

This clonotype was seen more than once but under ten times. V is TRBV11-2 and J is TRBJ2-3, with D tentatively TRBD2 (6 bases). The V end lost 8 bases, the J end lost 9 bases, and 15 bases lay between the germline ends. The CDR3 is 12 amino acids. Germline V gene lookup returns CDR1 SGHAT and CDR2 FQNNGV. In DNA form, the CDR3 reads TGTGCCAGCGGCGGGACCACCAACACGCAGTATTTT. This encodes CASGGTTNTQYF. Variable domain in full (rest from reference TRBV11-2 and TRBJ2-3): EAGVAQSPRYKIIEKRQSVAFWCNPISGHATLYWYQQILGQGPKLLIQFQNNGVVDDSQLPKDRFSAERLKGVDSTLKIQPAKLEDSAVYLCASGGTTNTQYFGPGTRLTVL.

This clonotype was recorded a few times. The chain recombines TRBV20-1 with TRBJ2-5; tentative D call: TRBD2 (6 bases). Trimming cost V 6 bases and J 3 bases, with 23 bases left between them. The CDR3 has 16 residues. Germline values: CDR1 DFQATT, CDR2 SNEGSKA (reference sequence). The DNA of the CDR3 is TGCAGTGCCGACAACCTACGGGAGACTCAAGAAGAGACCCAGTACTTC. It yields the protein CSADNLRETQEETQYF.

In its sample, this clonotype was seen a few times. The chain joins TRBV27 to TRBJ2-7, with D possibly matching TRBD2 (6 bases). CDR1 and CDR2 (germline): MNHEY, SMNVEV (reference sequence). The CDR3 is made up of 14 amino acids. Trimming removed 4 bases from V and 0 bases from J, with 10 bases in between. The CDR3 sequence: CASSYRGLSYEQYF. The DNA for the CDR3 is TGTGCCAGCAGTTATCGGGGACTCTCCTACGAGCAGTACTTC.

J is TRBJ2-7 and V is TRBV7-2; 10 bases agree with TRBD2. The germline CDR1 and CDR2 sequences are SGHTA and FQGNSA. V shed 2 bases and J 2 bases; nucleotides not matched to a gene: 6. This CDR3 region has 16 residues. In DNA, the CDR3 is TGTGCCAGCAGCTTACCTCCGGGACTAGCGACCTACGAGCAGTACTTC. This encodes CASSLPPGLATYEQYF.

This clonotype has a count of ten or more. The J gene is TRBJ1-1, the V gene TRBV29-1, with no clear D. Germline V gene lookup returns CDR1 SQVTM and CDR2 ANQGSEA. Trimming removed 1 base at V and 2 bases at J, with 14 bases between. The CDR3 runs 15 residues. The CDR3 region has the DNA TGCAGCGTTGAAGTGGTTGGCAGCCTAAACACTGAAGCTTTCTTT. The encoded protein is CSVEVVGSLNTEAFF.

The gene calls are TRBV7-9 and TRBJ2-7, with TRBD2 as a possible D gene (6 bases). Germline V gene sequence: CDR1 SEHNR, CDR2 FQNEAQ (reference sequence). V lost 6 bases and J 5 bases, leaving 17 bases between the germline ends. This CDR3 spans 14 amino acids. The CDR3 sequence is CASSPAGRIDEQYF. CDR3 in DNA: TGTGCCAGCAGTCCCGCAGGGAGGATTGACGAGCAGTACTTC.

The V and J genes are TRBV5-1 and TRBJ1-2; TRBD1 agrees at 8 bases. V gave up 0 bases and J gave up 7 bases; unmatched junction bases: 8. The length of the CDR3 is 15 residues. Germline CDR1 and CDR2: SGHRS and YFSETQ. The CDR3 reads CASSLAQGASGGYTF. The CDR3 coding sequence is TGCGCCAGCAGCTTGGCCCAGGGGGCTTCGGGTGGCTACACCTTC.

This sequence joins TRBV4-3 and TRBJ2-3, with D possibly matching TRBD1 (6 bases). Germline V gene data show CDR1 as LGHNA and CDR2 as YSLEER. The V and J ends lost 5 bases and 3 bases respectively, with 18 bases between them. The CDR3 length is 16 residues. As DNA, the CDR3 is TGCGCCAGCAGCTTACACAGGGTTTTGGGGACAGATACGCAGTATTTT. Its protein product is CASSLHRVLGTDTQYF.

The count of this clonotype is one. The V call is TRBV6-2 or TRBV6-3, the J call TRBJ2-5, with unresolved D. The V and J ends lost 3 bases and 1 base respectively, with 9 bases between them. The CDR3 runs to 14 residues. Looked up from germline, CDR1 is MNHEY and CDR2 is SVGEGT. The CDR3 DNA reads TGTGCCAGCAGTTATATACAGCTCCAAGAGACCCAGTACTTC. Its protein is CASSYIQLQETQYF.

The genes are TRBV2 and TRBJ2-1; TRBD2 agrees at 10 bases. This CDR3 is 15 amino acids long. Germline-derived CDR1 and CDR2 are SNHLY and FYNNEI. The V gene end was trimmed by 8 bases and the J gene end by 6 bases; junction bases not matched to a gene: 10. CDR3 bases: TGTGCCAGCCATAGGCTAGCGGGAGCTGGCAATGAGCAGTTCTTC. This sequence encodes CASHRLAGAGNEQFF.

This clonotype was counted many times. V usage is TRBV12-3 or TRBV12-4 and J usage is TRBJ1-3; tentatively, D is TRBD1 (6 bases). V lost 5 bases and J lost 3, with 11 bases in between. This CDR3 contains 14 residues. CDR3 DNA: TGTGCCAGCAGTCACAGGGTAGATGGAAACACCATATATTTT. Amino acids: CASSHRVDGNTIYF.

The V call is TRBV6-1, the J call TRBJ2-2; D unresolved. Per germline, CDR1 MNHNS and CDR2 SASEGT. The CDR3 loop spans 13 amino acids. V was cut by 6 bases and J by 2 bases, with 7 bases left in between. The CDR3 nucleotides read TGTGCCAGCAGCCCTATAAACACCGGGGAGCTGTTTTTT. This encodes CASSPINTGELFF.

This clonotype occurred many times. V gene TRBV29-1 combines with J gene TRBJ2-1; D may correspond to TRBD1 or TRBD2 (5 bases each). The CDR3 consists of 18 residues. Germline V gives CDR1 SQVTM, CDR2 ANQGSEA. V was shortened by 6 bases and J by 0 bases, with 24 bases between the two germline ends. The CDR3 region is CSVNPRDGSATSYNEQFF. CDR3 coding DNA: TGCAGCGTCAACCCCAGGGACGGCTCTGCCACCTCCTACAATGAGCAGTTCTTC.

The table lists this clonotype with many counts. The rearrangement joins TRBV11-1 to TRBJ2-2, with D perhaps TRBD1 (6 bases). Trimming stripped 4 bases from V and 1 base from J, with 10 bases between. The germline gives CDR1 SGHAT, CDR2 FQDESV (reference sequence). This CDR3 has 15 amino acids. The CDR3 sequence is CASSSRTENTGELFF. As DNA, the CDR3 is TGTGCCAGCAGCTCTAGGACAGAGAACACCGGGGAGCTGTTTTTT.

This clonotype turned up a few times. The genes are TRBV21-1 and TRBJ2-7; the table's D call TRBD2 went unverified against the DNA. TRBV21-1 is a pseudogene segment. The CDR3 totals 14 residues. CDR3 DNA: TGTGCCGGATTTCAGCGGGGGGGAAAGTACGAGCAGTACTTC. This sequence encodes CAGFQRGGKYEQYF.

This clonotype was counted at least ten times. This chain links TRBV9 with TRBJ1-1; D might be TRBD1 (6 bases). The germline V gene encodes CDR1 SGDLS and CDR2 YYNGEE. This CDR3 spans 13 amino acids. Deletions cut 4 bases from V and 5 bases from J, with 12 bases between. The CDR3 sequence is CASSQGGGTEAFF. CDR3 DNA sequence: TGTGCCAGCAGCCAAGGGGGGGGGACTGAAGCTTTCTTT.

This clonotype was observed a few times. The V gene is TRBV9, the J gene TRBJ2-3; 7 bases match TRBD2. CDR1 is SGDLS and CDR2 is YYNGEE in the germline V gene. The ends lost 0 bases at V and 4 bases at J; junction bases unmatched: 8. CDR3 size: 16 residues. The CDR3 DNA sequence: TGTGCCAGCAGCGTAGGTGCGGGAGAGGGACCAGATACGCAGTATTTT. Amino acid sequence: CASSVGAGEGPDTQYF.

Many counts were recorded for this clonotype. The J gene is TRBJ1-1, the V gene TRBV9; D gene ambiguous. This CDR3 spans 14 amino acids. Germline lookup yields CDR1 SGDLS and CDR2 YYNGEE. The V gene lost 0 bases and the J gene lost 7 bases, with 13 bases spanning the gap. CDR3 DNA sequence: TGTGCCAGCAGCGTAGCTACTCCTAGGGATGAAGCTTTCTTT. Translated, it gives CASSVATPRDEAFF.

This clonotype was seen a few times. The CDR3 DNA sequence: TGTGCCAGCTCACCATCGACCGGACTTAACACCTACGAGCAGTACTTC. The encoded protein is CASSPSTGLNTYEQYF. This chain connects TRBV18 to TRBJ2-7, with a tentative D call TRBD2 (5 bases). The CDR3 runs to 16 residues. With 2 bases removed from V and 2 bases from J, the gap between germline ends came to 16 bases. Germline values: CDR1 KGHSH, CDR2 LQKENI.

This clonotype showed up just a few times. The chain links TRBV4-3 to TRBJ2-7, with unresolved D. From germline, CDR1 is LGHNA and CDR2 YSLEER. Trimming shortened V by 0 bases and J by 1 base, and 7 bases separated the two germline ends. The CDR3 sequence is 14 residues long. CDR3 sequence reads: CASSQDIRSYEQYF. As DNA, the CDR3 is TGCGCCAGCAGCCAAGATATCCGGTCCTACGAGCAGTACTTC.

The table lists this clonotype with many counts. The genes are TRBV27 and TRBJ2-3; no firm D call. Germline CDR1 is MNHEY and CDR2 is SMNVEV (reference sequence). The CDR3 spans 15 residues. Trimming stripped 3 bases from V and 0 bases from J, with 10 bases between. CDR3 nucleotide sequence: TGTGCCAGCAGTTTTGGCGCGGTGAGCACAGATACGCAGTATTTT. Amino acid sequence: CASSFGAVSTDTQYF.

This clonotype appeared many times. The chain carries TRBV7-9 and TRBJ2-3, with TRBD1 identical over 8 bases. J was trimmed by 8 bases and V by 0 bases; bases with no gene match: 10. CDR1 SEHNR and CDR2 FQNEAQ come from the germline V gene (reference sequence). This CDR3 region has 16 residues. As DNA, the CDR3 is TGTGCCAGCAGCTTAGCCCCAGGGGGCGAGAGGATTACGCAGTATTTT. Protein: CASSLAPGGERITQYF.

This clonotype has just a few counts. The rearrangement uses TRBV4-3 and TRBJ2-7; no firm D call. V lost 1 base to trimming and J lost 3 bases, with 13 bases between them. This CDR3 has 15 residues. Germline V gene lookup returns CDR1 LGHNA and CDR2 YSLEER. CDR3 loop: CASSQVPGPYYEQYF. The CDR3 DNA is TGCGCCAGCAGCCAAGTTCCAGGACCCTACTACGAGCAGTACTTC.

This clonotype was found many times. V gene TRBV27 combines with J gene TRBJ2-1; D call uncertain. V lost 5 bases and J lost 0, with 5 bases in between. The CDR3 is 13 amino acids. Germline lookup yields CDR1 MNHEY and CDR2 SMNVEV (reference sequence). The CDR3 DNA reads TGTGCCAGCAGTCTGTACTCCTACAATGAGCAGTTCTTC. Its translation: CASSLYSYNEQFF.

There are many counts of this clonotype. The chain combines TRBV15 with TRBJ2-7; possible D gene TRBD2, 6 bases. The germline V gene encodes CDR1 LNHNV and CDR2 YYDKDF (reference sequence). Trimming took off 3 bases at V and 2 bases at J, with 20 bases between the two ends. The CDR3 sequence is 17 residues long. The CDR3 reads CATSSSYPGLRTYEQYF. CDR3 sequence (DNA): TGTGCCACCAGCAGTTCTTATCCGGGACTCCGAACCTACGAGCAGTACTTC.

In this sample, this clonotype turned up a few times. The V call is TRBV12-3 or TRBV12-4, the J call TRBJ2-5; 7 bases fit TRBD1. The junction had 12 bases not matched to a gene; V was cut back by 3 bases and J by 2 bases. The CDR3 is made up of 17 amino acids. CDR3 residues: CASSFARQGQGQETQYF. In DNA, the CDR3 is TGTGCCAGCAGTTTCGCAAGACAGGGTCAGGGGCAAGAGACCCAGTACTTC.

The genes are TRBV3-1 and TRBJ2-6, with TRBD2 identical over 8 bases. Trimming removed 4 bases from V and 0 bases from J; junction bases left unmatched: 8. This CDR3 comprises 18 residues. Germline V CDR1 and CDR2: LGHDT, YNNKEL (reference sequence). The CDR3 here is CASSLRGALPSGANVLTF. The CDR3 nucleotides are TGTGCCAGCAGCCTGCGGGGGGCCCTTCCCTCTGGGGCCAACGTCCTGACTTTC.